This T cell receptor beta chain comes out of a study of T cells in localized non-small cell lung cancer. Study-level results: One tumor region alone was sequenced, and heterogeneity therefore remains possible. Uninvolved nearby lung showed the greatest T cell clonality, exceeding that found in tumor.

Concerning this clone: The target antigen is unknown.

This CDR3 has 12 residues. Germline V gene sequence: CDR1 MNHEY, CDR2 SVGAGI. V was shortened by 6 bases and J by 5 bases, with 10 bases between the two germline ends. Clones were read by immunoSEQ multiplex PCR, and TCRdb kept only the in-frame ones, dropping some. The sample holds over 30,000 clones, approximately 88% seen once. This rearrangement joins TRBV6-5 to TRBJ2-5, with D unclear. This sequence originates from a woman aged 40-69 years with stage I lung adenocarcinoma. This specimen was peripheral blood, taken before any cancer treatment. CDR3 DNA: TGTGCCAGCAGCGCCGCGGCGGAGACCCAGTACTTC. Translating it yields CASSAAAETQYF.